Detailed here is one T cell receptor (beta chain). Trimming shortened V by 5 bases and J by 2 bases, and 13 bases separated the two germline ends. From germline, CDR1 is MNHEY and CDR2 SMNVEV (reference sequence). The CDR3 length is 14 residues. A multiplex PCR was run with 60 Vbeta primers and 13 Jbeta primers. Using immunoSEQ multiplex PCR, the repertoire was profiled, and TCRdb retains in-frame clones only, with some absent. The table includes more than 100,000 clones, over 70% detected once. This sample was included in a study of cytomegalovirus exposure and HLA in healthy donors. This sequence was found in a man aged 50 to 59 in good health and CMV-seropositive. The specimen sequenced was PBMCs. The chain combines TRBV27 with TRBJ2-7, with a tentative D call TRBD2 (5 bases). CDR3 DNA: TGTGCCAGCAGTGCAAGCGGAGGTCCCTACGAGCAGTACTTC. This sequence encodes CASSASGGPYEQYF.